This passage covers 15 T cell receptor beta chains from one sample sequenced in a study of shared clonotypes between healthy human individuals. The method was immunoSEQ multiplex PCR; TCRdb's version includes in-frame clones alone and lacks a portion of them. Seen here are approximately 100,000 clones, roughly 70% observed once, and the top ten hold 24%. The sample taken for sequencing was memory CD8+ T cells sorted from blood. Subset meaning: CD45RO+ cells pooled with CCR7-negative TemRA cells. The receptors were gathered from a woman aged 30 to 39 in good health.

CDR3 bases: TGTGCCAGCTACGGGCTAGGGACCTACGAGCAGTACTTC. Protein: CASYGLGTYEQYF. The chain is built from TRBV7-8 and TRBJ2-7, with D hard to call. This CDR3 contains 13 residues. The V end lost 8 bases, the J end lost 2 bases, and 13 bases lay between the germline ends. CDR1 SGHVS and CDR2 FQNEAQ come from the germline V gene.

The chain carries TRBV5-1 and TRBJ2-7; 8 bases align to TRBD2. V trimming: 5 bases; J trimming: 3 bases; junction bases outside the gene matches: 4. Germline V lookup: CDR1 SGHRS, CDR2 YFSETQ. The CDR3 consists of 13 residues. CDR3 loop: CASRAGDYYEQYF. The CDR3 coding sequence is TGCGCCAGCAGAGCGGGAGATTACTACGAGCAGTACTTC.

Ten or more counts support this clone. The sample contains more than one DNA sequence encoding this CDR3. The V call is TRBV7-9, the J call TRBJ2-1, with 7 bases fitting TRBD2. This CDR3 contains 16 residues. V lost 5 bases to trimming and J lost 4 bases; unmatched junction nucleotides: 11. Germline CDR1 and CDR2: SEHNR and FQNEAQ (reference sequence). DNA for the CDR3: TGTGCCAGCAGCCCGAGGGGCGGGAGTAGTTACAATGAGCAGTTCTTC. Its translation is CASSPRGGSSYNEQFF.

The genes are TRBV23-1 and TRBJ1-3; D gene unclear. TRBV23-1 is filed as an ORF, its function uncertain. The CDR3 length is 14 residues. V gave up 4 bases and J gave up 0 bases, with 7 bases separating them. The CDR3 is CASSPSSSGNTIYF. In DNA form, the CDR3 reads TGCGCCAGCAGTCCTAGTTCCTCTGGAAACACCATATATTTT.

This chain connects TRBV7-8 to TRBJ1-5; D ambiguous. V lost 2 bases and J 2 bases, leaving 13 bases between the germline ends. Germline CDR1 is SGHVS and CDR2 is FQNEAQ. This CDR3 is 16 amino acids long. CDR3 sequence: CASSLSPGYGNQPQHF. The CDR3 nucleotides read TGTGCCAGCAGCTTAAGCCCGGGTTATGGCAATCAGCCCCAGCATTTT.

CDR3 sequence: CASSLVGVPSYEQYF. The CDR3 bases are TGTGCCAGCAGCTTGGTGGGTGTACCCTCCTACGAGCAGTACTTC. The chain joins TRBV7-2 to TRBJ2-7; D is unresolved. CDR3 length equals 15 residues. V lost 3 bases and J lost 0, with 12 bases in between. Germline loops: CDR1 SGHTA, CDR2 FQGNSA.

The CDR3 loop reads CASRTGTGNTIYF. For the CDR3, the DNA is TGCGCCAGCAGGACGGGAACTGGAAACACCATATATTTT. The rearrangement links TRBV5-1 to TRBJ1-3; D unclear. CDR3 length: 13 amino acids. The germline V and J ends were trimmed by 5 bases and 2 bases, with 8 bases remaining between them. CDR1 is SGHRS, CDR2 YFSETQ, per germline.

V usage is TRBV28 and J usage is TRBJ1-5; TRBD1 agrees at 8 bases. Trimming cost V 2 bases and J 3 bases; bases outside gene matches: 9. Germline CDR1 and CDR2: MDHEN and SYDVKM. The CDR3 extends over 17 amino acids. For the CDR3, the DNA is TGTGCCAGCAGTTTAGTCGGACAGGGAGTTTACAATCAGCCCCAGCATTTT. It translates to CASSLVGQGVYNQPQHF.

The V and J genes are TRBV6-5 and TRBJ1-1, with D tentatively TRBD1 (5 bases). Germline V CDR1 and CDR2: MNHEY, SVGAGI. CDR3 length: 12 amino acids. V lost 6 bases and J lost 3, with 8 bases in between. The CDR3 protein is CASRLGDTEAFF. In DNA, the CDR3 is TGTGCCAGCAGACTGGGGGACACTGAAGCTTTCTTT.

This clone was observed a handful of times. The J gene is TRBJ2-6, the V gene TRBV4-2, with D uncertain. Trimming took off 1 base at V and 0 bases at J, with 7 bases between the two ends. Germline V gene sequence: CDR1 LGHNA, CDR2 YNFKEQ. This CDR3 has 16 amino acids. This CDR3 reads CASSQGPDSGANVLTF. The CDR3 coding sequence is TGTGCCAGCAGCCAAGGGCCGGACTCTGGGGCCAACGTCCTGACTTTC.

This chain links TRBV6-5 with TRBJ1-4; the D gene is possibly TRBD1 (5 bases). Germline V gene lookup returns CDR1 MNHEY and CDR2 SVGAGI. Trimming took 6 bases from V and 0 from J, leaving 11 bases between them. The CDR3 covers 15 residues. CDR3 coding DNA: TGTGCCAGCAGCTATGAGACAGCAACTAATGAAAAACTGTTTTTT. It yields the protein CASSYETATNEKLFF.

This chain connects TRBV5-1 to TRBJ2-7; D is undetermined. The germline V and J ends were trimmed by 0 bases and 4 bases, with 14 bases remaining between them. The CDR3 runs 15 residues. The germline V gene encodes CDR1 SGHRS and CDR2 YFSETQ. CDR3 sequence (DNA): TGCGCCAGCAGCTTGGCCGGAAACTACATATACGAGCAGTACTTC. Residues: CASSLAGNYIYEQYF.

The V call is TRBV11-2, the J call TRBJ2-1; D not resolved. The germline V gene encodes CDR1 SGHAT and CDR2 FQNNGV. The ends were cut back, 5 bases at V and 6 bases at J, with 14 bases in the middle. The CDR3 is made up of 14 amino acids. CDR3 nucleotides: TGTGCCAGCAGCCCCAGGTCAGATCTCAATGAGCAGTTCTTC. It yields the protein CASSPRSDLNEQFF.

The genes are TRBV6-6 and TRBJ2-3; D ambiguous. In germline, CDR1 is MNHNY, CDR2 SVGAGI (reference sequence). The CDR3 length is 15 residues. Trimming left V 6 bases short and J 0 bases short, with 13 bases between. This CDR3 is CASSERAVSTDTQYF. Written as DNA, the CDR3 is TGTGCCAGCAGCGAAAGGGCGGTGAGCACAGATACGCAGTATTTT.

This clone was observed a single time. The J gene is TRBJ2-7, the V gene TRBV6-5, with D perhaps matching TRBD1 or TRBD2 (5 bases each). V gave up 2 bases and J gave up 5 bases, with 13 bases separating them. CDR3 length: 14 residues. Per the germline V gene, CDR1 is MNHEY and CDR2 is SVGAGI. The CDR3 DNA is TGTGCCAGCAGTTACACGGGACCCGCGGACGAGCAGTACTTC. It is translated as CASSYTGPADEQYF.